What follows is one TCR beta chain and its context. Its specificity is unknown. The data belong to a study of T cells in localized non-small cell lung cancer. General study findings and limits: Because researchers sequenced only one region of the tumor, heterogeneity is still possible. Overall survival was longer when the density of T cells in the blood was higher.

CDR1 and CDR2 from the germline V gene are SGHDN and FVKESK. The CDR3 is made up of 15 amino acids. With 4 bases removed from V and 3 bases from J, the gap between germline ends came to 13 bases. Only in-frame clones appear in the TCRdb table, and some are missing; sequencing was by immunoSEQ multiplex PCR. This sample carries 3,400 or so clones, about 29% of them seen once, and the ten largest clones take 9.1%. This clonotype originated in a male donor older than 55 with stage I lung adenocarcinoma. The specimen was lung tumor tissue, collected before any cancer treatment. This rearrangement joins TRBV14 to TRBJ1-5, with D hard to call. CDR3 nucleotides: TGTGCCAGCAGCCCCGAGCCTGGCTTCAATCAGCCCCAGCATTTT. Its translation is CASSPEPGFNQPQHF.